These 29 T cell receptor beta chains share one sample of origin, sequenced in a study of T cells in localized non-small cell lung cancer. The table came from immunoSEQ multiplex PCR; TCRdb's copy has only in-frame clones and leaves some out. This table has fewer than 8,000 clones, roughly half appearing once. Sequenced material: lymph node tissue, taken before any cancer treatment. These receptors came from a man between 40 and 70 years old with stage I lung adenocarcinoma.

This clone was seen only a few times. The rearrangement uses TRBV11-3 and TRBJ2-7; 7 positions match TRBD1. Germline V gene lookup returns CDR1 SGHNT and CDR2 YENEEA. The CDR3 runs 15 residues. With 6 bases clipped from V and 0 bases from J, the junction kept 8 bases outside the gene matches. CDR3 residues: CASSFTGVPSYEQYF. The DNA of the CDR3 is TGTGCCAGCAGTTTCACAGGGGTTCCCTCCTACGAGCAGTACTTC.

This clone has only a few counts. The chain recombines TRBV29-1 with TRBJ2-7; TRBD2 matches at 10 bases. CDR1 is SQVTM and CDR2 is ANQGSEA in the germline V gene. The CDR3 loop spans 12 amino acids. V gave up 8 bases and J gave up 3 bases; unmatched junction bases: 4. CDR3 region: CSFRTSGYEQYF. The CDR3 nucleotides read TGCAGCTTCAGGACTAGCGGCTACGAGCAGTACTTC.

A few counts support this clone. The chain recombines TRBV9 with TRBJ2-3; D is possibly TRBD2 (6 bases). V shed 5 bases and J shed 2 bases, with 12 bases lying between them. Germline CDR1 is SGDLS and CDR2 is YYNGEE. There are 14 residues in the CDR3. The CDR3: CASRLAGSTDTQYF. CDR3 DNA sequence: TGTGCCAGCAGGCTTGCGGGGTCCACAGATACGCAGTATTTT.

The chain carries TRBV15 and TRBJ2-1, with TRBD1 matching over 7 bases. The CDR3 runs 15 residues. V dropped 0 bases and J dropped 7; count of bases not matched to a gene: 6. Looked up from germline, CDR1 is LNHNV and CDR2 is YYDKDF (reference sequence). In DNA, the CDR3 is TGTGCCACCAGCAGAGAGTTAGGGGGCGGAAATGAGCAGTTCTTC. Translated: CATSRELGGGNEQFF.

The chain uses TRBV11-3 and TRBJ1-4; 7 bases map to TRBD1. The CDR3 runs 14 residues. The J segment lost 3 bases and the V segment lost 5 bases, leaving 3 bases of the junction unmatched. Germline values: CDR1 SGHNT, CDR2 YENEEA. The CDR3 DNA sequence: TGTGCCAGCAGCACAGGGGTATCTAATGAAAAACTGTTTTTT. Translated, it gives CASSTGVSNEKLFF.

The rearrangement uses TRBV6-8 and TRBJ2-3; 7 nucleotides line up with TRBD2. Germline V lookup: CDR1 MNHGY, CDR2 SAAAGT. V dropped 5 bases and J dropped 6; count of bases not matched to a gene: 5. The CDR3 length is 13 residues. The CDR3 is CASSGGEPDTQYF. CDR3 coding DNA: TGTGCCAGCAGTGGGGGGGAGCCCGATACGCAGTATTTT.

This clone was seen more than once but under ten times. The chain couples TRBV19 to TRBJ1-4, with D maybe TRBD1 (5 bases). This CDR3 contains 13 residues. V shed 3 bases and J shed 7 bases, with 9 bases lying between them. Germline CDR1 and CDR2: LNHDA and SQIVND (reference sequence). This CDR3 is CASSIRQFEKLFF. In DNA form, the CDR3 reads TGTGCCAGTAGTATCCGACAGTTTGAAAAACTGTTTTTT.

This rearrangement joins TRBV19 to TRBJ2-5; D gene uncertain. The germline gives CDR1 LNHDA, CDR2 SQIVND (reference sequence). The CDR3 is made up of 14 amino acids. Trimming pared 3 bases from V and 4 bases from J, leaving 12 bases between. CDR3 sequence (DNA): TGTGCCAGTAGTATCGGGCTAGATGTAGAGACCCAGTACTTC. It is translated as CASSIGLDVETQYF. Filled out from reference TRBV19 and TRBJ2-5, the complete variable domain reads DGGITQSPKYLFRKEGQNVTLSCEQNLNHDAMYWYRQDPGQGLRLIYYSQIVNDFQKGDIAEGYSVSREKKESFPLTVTSAQKNPTAFYLCASSIGLDVETQYFGPGTRLLVL.

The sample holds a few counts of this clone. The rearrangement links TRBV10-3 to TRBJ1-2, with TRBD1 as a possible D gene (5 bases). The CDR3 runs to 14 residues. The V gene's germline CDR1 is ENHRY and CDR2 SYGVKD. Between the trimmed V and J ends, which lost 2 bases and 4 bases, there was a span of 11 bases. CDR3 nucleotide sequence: TGTGCCATCAGTGAGAGGGGATCCGGCTATGGCTACACCTTC. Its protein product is CAISERGSGYGYTF.

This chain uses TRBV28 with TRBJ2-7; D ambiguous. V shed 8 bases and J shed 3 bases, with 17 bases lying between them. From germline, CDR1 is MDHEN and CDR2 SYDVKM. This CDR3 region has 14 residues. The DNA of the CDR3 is TGTGCCAGCGAACCAGCTTCACTGAACTACGAGCAGTACTTC. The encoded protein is CASEPASLNYEQYF.

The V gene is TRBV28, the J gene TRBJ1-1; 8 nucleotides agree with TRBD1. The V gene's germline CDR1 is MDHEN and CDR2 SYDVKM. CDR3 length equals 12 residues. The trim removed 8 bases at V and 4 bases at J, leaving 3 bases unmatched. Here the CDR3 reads CASLTGGTEAFF. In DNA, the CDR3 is TGTGCCAGCCTCACAGGGGGCACTGAAGCTTTCTTT. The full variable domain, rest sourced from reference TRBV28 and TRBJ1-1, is DVKVTQSSRYLVKRTGEKVFLECVQDMDHENMFWYRQDPGLGLRLIYFSYDVKMKEKGDIPEGYSVSREKKERFSLILESASTNQTSMYLCASLTGGTEAFFGQGTRLTVV.

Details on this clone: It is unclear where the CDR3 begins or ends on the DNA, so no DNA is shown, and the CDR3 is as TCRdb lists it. CDR3 residues: CASTSGLASDGELFF. V gene TRBV28 combines with J gene TRBJ2-2; the table's TRBD2 call for D was not verified on the DNA. The CDR3 is 15 amino acids long, termini counted. CDR1 is MDHEN, CDR2 SYDVKM, per germline.

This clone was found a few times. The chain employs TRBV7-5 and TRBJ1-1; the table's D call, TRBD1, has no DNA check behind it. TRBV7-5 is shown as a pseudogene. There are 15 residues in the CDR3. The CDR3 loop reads CASSSRTGWNTEAFF. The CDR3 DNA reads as TGTGCCAGCAGCTCCCGGACAGGTTGGAACACTGAAGCTTTCTTT.

The CDR3 nucleotides read TGTGCCAGCAGCGTAGGGGGACTAGGTGGGGATACGCAGTATTTT. Translation: CASSVGGLGGDTQYF. The chain is built from TRBV9 and TRBJ2-3; 8 positions agree with TRBD2. The CDR3 loop spans 15 amino acids. Unmatched junction bases numbered 6, after V lost 0 bases and J lost 6 bases. The germline CDR1 and CDR2 sequences are SGDLS and YYNGEE.

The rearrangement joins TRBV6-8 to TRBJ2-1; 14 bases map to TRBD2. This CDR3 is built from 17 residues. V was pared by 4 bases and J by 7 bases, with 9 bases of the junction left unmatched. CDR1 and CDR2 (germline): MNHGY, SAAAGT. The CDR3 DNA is TGTGCCAGCAGTTTAGGACTAGCGGGAGGCGGAAGGAATGAGCAGTTCTTC. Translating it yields CASSLGLAGGGRNEQFF.

The CDR3 loop is CASSPRQDDGYTF. In DNA, the CDR3 is TGTGCCAGCTCACCAAGACAGGATGATGGCTACACCTTC. The chain uses TRBV18 and TRBJ1-2; the D gene is possibly TRBD1 (6 bases). This CDR3 comprises 13 residues. Germline values: CDR1 KGHSH, CDR2 LQKENI. V lost 2 bases, J lost 6 bases, and 10 bases lay in between.

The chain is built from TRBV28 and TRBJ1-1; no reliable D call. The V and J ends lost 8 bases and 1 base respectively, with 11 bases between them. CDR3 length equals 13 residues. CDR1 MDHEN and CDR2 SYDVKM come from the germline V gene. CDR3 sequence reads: CASLPTANTEAFF. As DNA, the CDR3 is TGTGCCAGCCTACCTACAGCGAACACTGAAGCTTTCTTT.

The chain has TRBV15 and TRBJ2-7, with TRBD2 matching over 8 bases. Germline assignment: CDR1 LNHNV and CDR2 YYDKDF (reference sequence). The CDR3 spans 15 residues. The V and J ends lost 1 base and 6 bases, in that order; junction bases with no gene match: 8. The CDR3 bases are TGTGCCACCAGCAGAGCCGGGACTAGGTACGGCGAGCAGTACTTC. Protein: CATSRAGTRYGEQYF.

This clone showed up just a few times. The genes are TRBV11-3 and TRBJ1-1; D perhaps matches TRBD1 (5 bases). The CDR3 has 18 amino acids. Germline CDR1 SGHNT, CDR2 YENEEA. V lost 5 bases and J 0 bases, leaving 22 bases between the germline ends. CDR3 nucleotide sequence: TGTGCCAGCAGCCAAACGGGGGTTCGCGGGACCATGAACACTGAAGCTTTCTTT. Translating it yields CASSQTGVRGTMNTEAFF.

The CDR3 DNA reads as TGTGCCAGTTCCCGAAGGATTTCGAATGAAAAACTGTTTTTT. Its protein product is CASSRRISNEKLFF. The V and J genes are TRBV19 and TRBJ1-4, with no clear D. CDR1 is LNHDA, CDR2 SQIVND, per germline (reference sequence). This CDR3 spans 14 amino acids. Trimming left V 8 bases short and J 5 bases short, with 15 bases between.

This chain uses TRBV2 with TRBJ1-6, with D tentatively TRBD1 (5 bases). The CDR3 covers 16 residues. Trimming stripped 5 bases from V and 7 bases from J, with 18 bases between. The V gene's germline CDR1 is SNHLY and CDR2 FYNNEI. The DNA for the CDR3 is TGTGCCAGCAGTACTCAACCGGGACCTCCGAATTCACCCCTCCACTTT. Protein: CASSTQPGPPNSPLHF.

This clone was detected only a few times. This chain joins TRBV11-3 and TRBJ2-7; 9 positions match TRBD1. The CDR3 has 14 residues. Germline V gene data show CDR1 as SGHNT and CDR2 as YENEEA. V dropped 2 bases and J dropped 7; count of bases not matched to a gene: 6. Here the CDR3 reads CASSLPGQGPEQYF. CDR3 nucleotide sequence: TGTGCCAGCAGCTTACCAGGACAGGGGCCGGAGCAGTACTTC.

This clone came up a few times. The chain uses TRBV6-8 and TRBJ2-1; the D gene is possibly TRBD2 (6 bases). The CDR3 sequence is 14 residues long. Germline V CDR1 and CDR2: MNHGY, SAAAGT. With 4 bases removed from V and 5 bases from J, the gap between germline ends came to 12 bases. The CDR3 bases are TGTGCCAGCAGTTGGCTAGCGCGGAACAATGAGCAGTTCTTC. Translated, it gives CASSWLARNNEQFF.

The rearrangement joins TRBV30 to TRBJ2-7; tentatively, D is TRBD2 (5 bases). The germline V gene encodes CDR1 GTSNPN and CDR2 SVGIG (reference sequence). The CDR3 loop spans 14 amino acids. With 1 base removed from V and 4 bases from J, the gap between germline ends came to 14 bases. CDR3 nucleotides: TGTGCCTGGAGTGGACTACACCCTTCATACGAGCAGTACTTC. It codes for CAWSGLHPSYEQYF.

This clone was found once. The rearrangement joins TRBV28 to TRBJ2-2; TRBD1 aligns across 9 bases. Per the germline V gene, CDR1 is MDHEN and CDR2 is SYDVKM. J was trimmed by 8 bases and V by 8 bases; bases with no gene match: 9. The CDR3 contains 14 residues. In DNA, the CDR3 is TGTGCCAGCGGCCGGGACAGGGTTCTGGGGGAGCTGTTTTTT. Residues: CASGRDRVLGELFF.

The CDR3 DNA reads TGTGCCAGCAAGGTGACTGCGAACACTGAAGCTTTCTTT. Translated: CASKVTANTEAFF. This rearrangement joins TRBV2 to TRBJ1-1; no clear D. V was cut by 7 bases and J by 1 base, with 10 bases left in between. CDR1 is SNHLY and CDR2 is FYNNEI in the germline V gene. The CDR3 spans 13 residues.

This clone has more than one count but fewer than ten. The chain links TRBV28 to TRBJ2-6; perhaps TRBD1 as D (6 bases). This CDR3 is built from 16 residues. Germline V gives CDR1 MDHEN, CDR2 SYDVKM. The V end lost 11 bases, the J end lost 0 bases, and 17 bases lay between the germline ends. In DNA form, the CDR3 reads TGTGCCGGTCTTAACGGACAGAGCTCTGGGGCCAACGTCCTGACTTTC. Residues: CAGLNGQSSGANVLTF.

CDR3 in amino acids: CSVPRIGGRGSYEQYF. CDR3 DNA sequence: TGCAGCGTTCCCAGAATAGGAGGGCGGGGGTCCTACGAGCAGTACTTC. The chain has TRBV29-1 and TRBJ2-7; 7 bases are a match to TRBD2. V dropped 5 bases and J dropped 1; count of bases not matched to a gene: 14. Germline lookup yields CDR1 SQVTM and CDR2 ANQGSEA. The CDR3 has 16 amino acids.

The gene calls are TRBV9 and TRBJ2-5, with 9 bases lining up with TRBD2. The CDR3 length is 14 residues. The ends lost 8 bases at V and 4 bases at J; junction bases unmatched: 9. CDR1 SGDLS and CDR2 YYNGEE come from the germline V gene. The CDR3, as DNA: TGTGCCAGTGGGGTAGCGGGAGAGACAGAGACCCAGTACTTC. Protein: CASGVAGETETQYF.